The subject of this entry is one T cell receptor beta chain. Its matching antigen is unknown. The CDR3 consists of 13 residues. The germline gives CDR1 SGHVS, CDR2 FQNEAQ. V dropped 1 base and J dropped 5 bases, with 8 bases sitting between them. The authors ran a second PCR of roughly 6 to 12 cycles using a sample-barcoded 5' primer and a J-beta primer mix. A template-switch adaptor that had 12 random nucleotides put a tag on each cDNA molecule. TCRdb called the 5' RACE reads again in MiXCR, with one record for every CDR3 protein. The sample yields fewer than 650,000 distinct CDR3 sequences, about 26% seen once. The data were obtained in a study of blood T cells in healthy people across ages. Study observations and caveats: As naive T cell percentage varied, TCR beta diversity correlated strongly with it. Diversity estimates from one million T cells were considered underestimates.

The same sample was also used in a study of T cells of mothers and their children.

The chain employs TRBV7-8 and TRBJ2-5; unclear D gene. Sequenced: blood. This sequence originates from a boy aged 2-15 years in good health. The CDR3, as DNA: TGTGCCAGCAGCTTAGTCTCGGCGGAGACCCAGTACTTC. It translates to CASSLVSAETQYF.